Each of the 22 T cell receptor beta chains below was sequenced from the same sample in a study of T cells in Graves' hyperthyroidism and ophthalmopathy. The source material, RNA transcripts, was used to amplify TCR beta CDR3 regions. HTBI primers were used for first-round RT-PCR of the TCR CDR3. TCRdb reanalysed the multiplex PCR reads using MiXCR and keeps one entry per CDR3 protein. The sample yields over 700,000 distinct CDR3 sequences, approximately 36% seen once. Source material: blood. These receptors all stem from a woman between 40 and 50 years old with Graves' hyperthyroidism.

This clonotype was observed many times. The chain is built from TRBV5-6 and TRBJ2-7; 8 nucleotides line up with TRBD1. Germline V gives CDR1 SGHDT, CDR2 YYEEEE. V trimming: 3 bases; J trimming: 4 bases; junction bases outside the gene matches: 6. This CDR3 contains 14 residues. The CDR3 protein is CASSWTGRGYEQYF. The CDR3 DNA sequence: TGTGCCAGCAGCTGGACAGGGCGAGGATACGAGCAGTACTTC. Drawing the rest from reference TRBV5-6 and TRBJ2-7, the complete variable domain is DAGVTQSPTHLIKTRGQQVTLRCSPKSGHDTVSWYQQALGQGPQFIFQYYEEEERQRGNFPDRFSGHQFPNYSSELNVNALLLGDSALYLCASSWTGRGYEQYFGPGTRLTVT.

This clonotype was detected ten times or more. V and J are TRBV7-9 and TRBJ2-5; no clear D. The ends were cut back, 1 base at V and 3 bases at J, with 6 bases in the middle. This CDR3 has 13 residues. From germline, CDR1 is SEHNR and CDR2 FQNEAQ (reference sequence). CDR3 nucleotide sequence: TGTGCCAGCAGCTTAGGGGCAGAAGAGACCCAGTACTTC. Residues: CASSLGAEETQYF.

V and J are TRBV7-2 and TRBJ2-7; a possible D gene is TRBD2 (6 bases). CDR3 length equals 13 residues. Trimming cost V 6 bases and J 3 bases, with 12 bases left between them. In germline, CDR1 is SGHTA, CDR2 FQGNSA. CDR3 amino acids: CASSPMGGYEQYF. The CDR3, as DNA: TGTGCCAGCAGTCCCATGGGGGGCTACGAGCAGTACTTC.

This clonotype has just a few counts. The V and J genes are TRBV20-1 and TRBJ1-2, with D possibly TRBD1 on 5 matching bases. This CDR3 has 14 residues. Trimming removed 5 bases from V and 3 bases from J, with 16 bases in between. Germline CDR1 is DFQATT and CDR2 is SNEGSKA (reference sequence). The CDR3 region has the DNA TGCAGTGCTCTGGACACAAGGAGGGACTATGGCTACACCTTC. This encodes CSALDTRRDYGYTF.

The chain joins TRBV28 to TRBJ1-6, with D tentatively TRBD1 (5 bases). The CDR3 sequence is 14 residues long. The V end lost 2 bases, the J end lost 7 bases, and 9 bases lay between the germline ends. Per the germline V gene, CDR1 is MDHEN and CDR2 is SYDVKM. CDR3 sequence: CASSLIRGNSPLHF. CDR3 nucleotides: TGTGCCAGCAGTTTAATAAGGGGCAATTCACCCCTCCACTTT.

Note on this clonotype: A much larger clone lies a single base off, so this may be a read error. CDR3 loop: CASSSTIVPTDTGELFF. In DNA form, the CDR3 reads TGTGCCAGTAGTTCTACTATTGTACCTACGGACACCGGGGAGCTGTTTTTT. This chain links TRBV19 with TRBJ2-2; no clear D gene. The CDR3 length is 17 residues. Germline values: CDR1 LNHDA, CDR2 SQIVND (reference sequence). V was cut by 5 bases and J by 3 bases, with 19 bases left in between.

This rearrangement joins TRBV29-1 to TRBJ2-5; D is possibly TRBD1 (6 bases). Trimming left V 7 bases short and J 2 bases short, with 11 bases between. In germline, CDR1 is SQVTM, CDR2 ANQGSEA. CDR3 length equals 12 residues. The CDR3 bases are TGCAGCGCTGCTAGGGGGCAAGAGACCCAGTACTTC. Amino acid sequence: CSAARGQETQYF.

The genes are TRBV4-3 and TRBJ2-7; no clear D gene. V lost 0 bases, J lost 2 bases, and 8 bases lay in between. Germline CDR1 reads LGHNA; CDR2 reads YSLEER. CDR3 length: 14 residues. CDR3 region: CASSQDYQTYEQYF. The CDR3 coding sequence is TGCGCCAGCAGCCAAGATTACCAGACCTACGAGCAGTACTTC.

This clonotype is a singleton in its sample. A much more abundant neighbour one base away suggests this may be a read error. The rearrangement uses TRBV2 and TRBJ1-5, with TRBD1 identical over 7 bases. CDR1 and CDR2 from the germline V gene are SNHLY and FYNNEI. V gave up 4 bases and J gave up 6 bases; unmatched junction bases: 9. This CDR3 is built from 15 residues. CDR3 sequence: CASSVYQGDSQPQHF. The CDR3 DNA reads TGTGCCAGCAGTGTATACCAGGGGGACTCTCAGCCCCAGCATTTT.

This clonotype has at least ten counts. This chain connects TRBV7-2 to TRBJ1-1, with D hard to call. The CDR3 contains 13 residues. The V end was cut by 3 bases, the J end by 1 base, with 6 bases between. CDR1 is SGHTA, CDR2 FQGNSA, per germline. The CDR3, as DNA: TGTGCCAGCAGCTTCAGCAGGAACACTGAAGCTTTCTTT. Its protein product is CASSFSRNTEAFF.

Details on this clonotype: Being one base from a much bigger clone, this may be a read error. V usage is TRBV6-5 and J usage is TRBJ1-4; unclear D gene. This CDR3 has 12 amino acids. Germline values: CDR1 MNHEY, CDR2 SVGAGI. The CDR3 loop is CTSSYSGEKLFF. The CDR3 DNA sequence: TGTACCAGCAGTTACTCTGGGGAAAAACTGTTTTTT.

The sample holds a few counts of this clonotype. This CDR3 is CSVPRVSGNSVSSYEQYF. CDR3 nucleotides: TGCAGCGTTCCCAGGGTCTCGGGGAACAGCGTTAGCTCCTACGAGCAGTACTTC. The chain employs TRBV29-1 and TRBJ2-7; D is perhaps TRBD1 or TRBD2 (5 bases each). The CDR3 extends over 18 amino acids. V lost 5 bases to trimming and J lost 0 bases, with 26 bases between them. Germline V gene sequence: CDR1 SQVTM, CDR2 ANQGSEA.

The genes are TRBV20-1 and TRBJ1-1; D gene unclear. This CDR3 comprises 12 residues. Germline CDR1 DFQATT, CDR2 SNEGSKA (reference sequence). The germline V and J ends were trimmed by 1 base and 10 bases, with 13 bases remaining between them. CDR3 in amino acids: CSARVQRARAFF. DNA for the CDR3: TGCAGTGCTAGAGTCCAAAGGGCGAGAGCTTTCTTT.

V is TRBV12-3 or TRBV12-4 and J is TRBJ1-1; D is unclear. V gave up 3 bases and J gave up 5 bases, with 7 bases separating them. The CDR3 runs 12 residues. The CDR3 bases are TGTGCCAGCAGTTTTAGTCAGACTGAAGCTTTCTTT. It codes for CASSFSQTEAFF.

This chain joins TRBV6-5 and TRBJ1-1, with 7 bases that match TRBD1. Germline-derived CDR1 and CDR2 are MNHEY and SVGAGI. J lost 3 bases, V lost 5 bases, and 9 bases had no gene match. The CDR3 runs 15 residues. The CDR3 sequence is CASSRRQGRDTEAFF. In DNA form, the CDR3 reads TGTGCCAGCAGTAGACGACAGGGTCGGGACACTGAAGCTTTCTTT.

The gene calls are TRBV28 and TRBJ2-7; D gene unclear. Germline-derived CDR1 and CDR2 are MDHEN and SYDVKM. V was shortened by 5 bases and J by 11 bases, with 16 bases between the two germline ends. The CDR3 sequence is 12 residues long. CDR3 loop: CASSPDRRTEYF. The CDR3 DNA sequence: TGTGCCAGCAGTCCTGACCGCCGGACGGAGTACTTC.

Only a few counts were recorded for this clonotype. This chain uses TRBV7-6 with TRBJ2-7; 13 nucleotides agree with TRBD2. After removal of 5 bases from V and 0 bases from J, the junction contained 7 bases not matched to a gene. Germline CDR1 is SGHVS and CDR2 is FNYEAQ. The CDR3 consists of 17 residues. CDR3 sequence: CASSTRTSGGPSYEQYF. In nucleotides, the CDR3 is TGTGCCAGCAGCACCCGGACTAGCGGGGGCCCCTCCTACGAGCAGTACTTC.

Of note for this clonotype: A single base separates this from a much larger clone, so it may be a read error. The chain uses TRBV20-1 and TRBJ2-7; either TRBD1 or TRBD2 may supply D (5 bases each). There are 14 residues in the CDR3. CDR1 and CDR2 (germline): DFQATT, SNEGSKA (reference sequence). The CDR3: CGARTGRHLYEQYF. CDR3 DNA: TGCGGTGCTAGAACGGGGCGACACCTCTACGAGCAGTACTTC.

Note on this clonotype: Germline is not matched at one junction end, which may reflect a read error. V usage is TRBV10-3 and J usage is TRBJ2-2, with TRBD2 matching over 7 bases. Germline assignment: CDR1 ENHRY and CDR2 SYGVKD. The CDR3 has 16 residues. The CDR3: CASSYSGGGLTGELFF. The DNA for the CDR3 is TGTGCCAGCAGTTACTCGGGGGGAGGGCTCACCGGGGAGCTGTTTTTT.

The rearrangement joins TRBV7-9 to TRBJ1-2; tentative D call: TRBD1 (6 bases). Germline values: CDR1 SEHNR, CDR2 FQNEAQ (reference sequence). The CDR3 contains 10 residues. Trimming removed 10 bases at V and 6 bases at J, with 9 bases between. This CDR3 is CATHRDGYTF. In DNA form, the CDR3 reads TGTGCCACCCACAGGGATGGCTACACCTTC. Supplemented by reference TRBV7-9 and TRBJ1-2, the full variable domain reads DTGVSQNPRHKITKRGQNVTFRCDPISEHNRLYWYRQTLGQGPEFLTYFQNEAQLEKSRLLSDRFSAERPKGSFSTLEIQRTEQGDSAMYLCATHRDGYTFGSGTRLTVV.

This sequence joins TRBV7-2 and TRBJ2-7; a possible D gene is TRBD1 (5 bases). Between the trimmed V and J ends, which lost 5 bases and 4 bases, there was a span of 15 bases. There are 14 residues in the CDR3. Germline V gives CDR1 SGHTA, CDR2 FQGNSA. CDR3 amino acids: CASSLAGHSYEQYF. In DNA, the CDR3 is TGTGCCAGCAGCCTCGCAGGGCACAGTTACGAGCAGTACTTC.

The genes are TRBV12-3 or TRBV12-4 and TRBJ2-5; 9 bases map to TRBD1. The ends lost 6 bases at V and 8 bases at J; junction bases unmatched: 13. The CDR3 has 15 amino acids. The CDR3 spells CASSQNHAGQGTQYF. CDR3 in DNA: TGTGCCAGCAGCCAAAATCACGCGGGACAGGGCACCCAGTACTTC.